This is a list of T cell receptor beta chains from one sample in a study of early stage breast cancer tumors. Clones were sequenced by immunoSEQ multiplex PCR, and TCRdb holds only the in-frame ones, with some missing. The table shows fewer than 30,000 clones, with under 60% occurring only once. The sample taken for sequencing was breast tumor tissue. These receptors all stem from a person in their fifties with breast cancer. The CDR3 runs from the conserved cysteine through the conserved F or W. A D gene is named only where the DNA matches it firmly. A clone size is listed for some rows: how often the clone was seen (once, few, many), or a class if it is expanded.

abundance	d_gene	v_gene	j_gene	CDR3nt	CDR3aa
NA	NA	TRBV7-9	TRBJ1-1	TGTGCCAGCAGCCCTCATGGGCAGGCGAACACTGAAGCTTTCTTT	CASSPHGQANTEAFF
NA	NA	TRBV30	TRBJ2-2	TGTGCCTGGGGGGGGCCGGGCGGGGAGCTGTTTTTT	CAWGGPGGELFF
NA	TRBD1	TRBV6-4	TRBJ2-7	TGTGCCAGCAGTGACGTGGACAGGGTTAGGGAGATCACCTACGAGCAGTACTTC	CASSDVDRVREITYEQYF
few	NA	TRBV7-9	TRBJ1-2	TGTGCCAGCAGCGAGGCCCAGGGAGGGGGCTACACCTTC	CASSEAQGGGYTF
few	NA	TRBV19	TRBJ2-5	TGTGCCAGTAGTATTGCAGGGACTCCACAAGAGACCCAGTACTTC	CASSIAGTPQETQYF
few	TRBD1	TRBV5-1	TRBJ2-7	TGCGCCAGCAGCTTGGGAGGGACAGGGGCCTACGAGCAGTACTTC	CASSLGGTGAYEQYF
NA	NA	TRBV23-1	TRBJ1-5	TGCGCCAGCAGTCAAGGGACACGCAATCAGCCCCAGCATTTT	CASSQGTRNQPQHF
few	TRBD2	TRBV6-6	TRBJ2-7	TGTGCCAGCAGTCCACCGGAAGGACTAGCGGGAGTCCGAGCGTACTTC	CASSPPEGLAGVRAYF
NA	NA	TRBV5-6	TRBJ1-1	TGTGCCAGCAGCCTCGGACTGGGCGGCACTGAAGCTTTCTTT	CASSLGLGGTEAFF
NA	TRBD2	TRBV5-1	TRBJ2-7	TGCGCCAGCAGCTTGGCACTAGCGGGAGGGCCGCAGAACGAGCAGTACTTC	CASSLALAGGPQNEQYF
NA	TRBD2	TRBV7-2	TRBJ2-2	TGTGCCAGCAGCACTACCGGGGGGGGTTACACCGGGGAGCTGTTTTTT	CASSTTGGGYTGELFF
NA	NA	TRBV2	TRBJ2-7	TGTGCCAGCAGTGCGGGAGCCGGGACAGTAGTCGACGAGCAGTACTTC	CASSAGAGTVVDEQYF
NA	TRBD2	TRBV11-3	TRBJ2-7	TGTGCCAGCAGCTTAGCGGGAGGAGATCGGACCGAGCAGTACTTC	CASSLAGGDRTEQYF
NA	TRBD2	TRBV7-2	TRBJ2-5	TGTGCCAGCAGCTTAAGGTGGCGGGCTAGCGGGAGGGGAGAGACCCAGTACTTC	CASSLRWRASGRGETQYF
NA	TRBD1	TRBV29-1	TRBJ2-7	TGCAGCGTTGGAGACAGGGTACACGAGCAGTACTTC	CSVGDRVHEQYF
NA	NA	TRBV29-1	TRBJ2-1	TGCAGCGTGGTCCACAATGAGCAGTTCTTC	CSVVHNEQFF
NA	NA	TRBV5-6	TRBJ2-7	TGTGCCAGCAGTCTCGGGAGCTCCTACGAGCAGTACTTC	CASSLGSSYEQYF
NA	TRBD2	TRBV5-4	TRBJ2-2	TGTGCCAGCAGCTCAGCGGGAGGAGGGACCGGGGAGCTGTTTTTT	CASSSAGGGTGELFF
NA	TRBD2	TRBV10-2	TRBJ2-5	TGCGCCAGCAGTGACCTAGCGGGAGGGCGTGGAGAGACCCAGTACTTC	CASSDLAGGRGETQYF
NA	TRBD1	TRBV6-5	TRBJ1-2	TGTGCCAGCAGTATATCGACGGGACAGGGAGGTGGCTACACCTTC	CASSISTGQGGGYTF
NA	NA	TRBV7-6	TRBJ2-7	TGTGCCAGCAGCTTAGCGCAGGGGACGGTCTACGAGCAGTACTTC	CASSLAQGTVYEQYF
NA	NA	TRBV19	TRBJ2-2	TGTGCCAGTAGTTCCTTTACCGGGGAGCTGTTTTTT	CASSSFTGELFF
few	NA	TRBV5-1	TRBJ2-7	TGCGCCAGCAGCTTGGACAGGGATGGATACGAGCAGTACTTC	CASSLDRDGYEQYF
NA	NA	TRBV5-1	TRBJ2-3	TGCGCCAGCAGCCCGGAGCGGCCCCCCACAGATACGCAGTATTTT	CASSPERPPTDTQYF
medium-sized	TRBD2	TRBV27	TRBJ2-2	TGTGCCAGCAGTTTAGGGGCGGGAGGGCTGACCGGGGAGCTGTTTTTT	CASSLGAGGLTGELFF
few	NA	TRBV7-9	TRBJ2-1	TGTGCCAGCAGCTGGGCCCGGGGGCTAGCCCATGAGCAGTTCTTC	CASSWARGLAHEQFF
NA	NA	TRBV5-1	TRBJ2-5	TGCGCCAGCAGCTTGGAACTAAACCAAGAGACCCAGTACTTC	CASSLELNQETQYF
few	TRBD1	TRBV28	TRBJ2-7	TGTGCCAGCAGTGTGACAGGGGGCTCCTACGAGCAGTACTTC	CASSVTGGSYEQYF
NA	NA	TRBV5-6	TRBJ1-5	TGTGCCAGCAGCTTGAGACAGCTTGGCGAGCCCCAGCATTTT	CASSLRQLGEPQHF
NA	NA	TRBV7-2	TRBJ1-3	TGTGCCAGCAGCTTAACGGGAAACACCATATATTTT	CASSLTGNTIYF
NA	NA	TRBV6-1	TRBJ2-7	TGTGCCAGCAGCGACGCCCCGGAGCAGTACTTC	CASSDAPEQYF